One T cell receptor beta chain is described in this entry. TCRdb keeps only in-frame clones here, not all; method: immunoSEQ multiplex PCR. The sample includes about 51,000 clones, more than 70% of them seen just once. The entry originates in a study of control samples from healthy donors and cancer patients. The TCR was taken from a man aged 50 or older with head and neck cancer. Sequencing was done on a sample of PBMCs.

The CDR3 loop reads CASRPTGRRAFNSGANVLTF. The CDR3 nucleotides read TGTGCCAGCAGGCCGACCGGTCGGAGGGCCTTCAACTCTGGGGCCAACGTCCTGACTTTC. The gene calls are TRBV28 and TRBJ2-6, with D possibly being TRBD2 (6 bases). The CDR3 sequence is 20 residues long. In germline, CDR1 is MDHEN, CDR2 SYDVKM. Trimming removed 6 bases at V and 0 bases at J, with 24 bases between. Combining the CDR3 with reference TRBV28 and TRBJ2-6 gives the whole variable domain DVKVTQSSRYLVKRTGEKVFLECVQDMDHENMFWYRQDPGLGLRLIYFSYDVKMKEKGDIPEGYSVSREKKERFSLILESASTNQTSMYLCASRPTGRRAFNSGANVLTFGAGSRLTVL.